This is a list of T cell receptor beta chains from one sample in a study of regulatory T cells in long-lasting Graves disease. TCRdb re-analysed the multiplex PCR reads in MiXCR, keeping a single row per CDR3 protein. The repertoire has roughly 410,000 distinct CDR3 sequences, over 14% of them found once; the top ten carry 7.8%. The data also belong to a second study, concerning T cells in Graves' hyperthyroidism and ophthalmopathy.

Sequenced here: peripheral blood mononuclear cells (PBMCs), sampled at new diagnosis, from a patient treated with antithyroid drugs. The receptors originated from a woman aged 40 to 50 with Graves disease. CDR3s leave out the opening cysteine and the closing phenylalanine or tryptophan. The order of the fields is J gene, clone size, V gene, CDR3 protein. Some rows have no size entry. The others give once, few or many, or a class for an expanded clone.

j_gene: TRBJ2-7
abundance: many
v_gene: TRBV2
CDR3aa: ASSIDNYEQY

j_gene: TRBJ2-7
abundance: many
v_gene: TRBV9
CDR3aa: ASSPGGFGEEQY

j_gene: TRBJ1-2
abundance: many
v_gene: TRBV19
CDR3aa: ASSSVAEANYGYT

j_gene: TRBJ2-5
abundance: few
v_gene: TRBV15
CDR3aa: ATSRVPGPQETQY

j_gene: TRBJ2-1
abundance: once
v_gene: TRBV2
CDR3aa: ASTEGSRLDLFEQF

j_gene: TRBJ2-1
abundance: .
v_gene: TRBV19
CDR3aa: ASSMIGAGKDNEQF

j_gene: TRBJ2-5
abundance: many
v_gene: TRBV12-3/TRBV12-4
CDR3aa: ASSPHEGGETQY

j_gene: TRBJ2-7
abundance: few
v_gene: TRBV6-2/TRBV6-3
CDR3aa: TSSFRYEQY

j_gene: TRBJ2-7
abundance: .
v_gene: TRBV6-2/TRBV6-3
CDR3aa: ASVGAGGGSFGEQY

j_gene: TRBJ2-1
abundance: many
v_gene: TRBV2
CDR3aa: ASSGRGSGEQF

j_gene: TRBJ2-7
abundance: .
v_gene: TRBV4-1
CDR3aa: ASSQGLAAYSSYEQY

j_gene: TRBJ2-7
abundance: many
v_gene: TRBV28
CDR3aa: ASSFLGTGSYEQY

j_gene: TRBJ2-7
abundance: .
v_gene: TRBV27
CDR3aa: ASSLSAPYEQY

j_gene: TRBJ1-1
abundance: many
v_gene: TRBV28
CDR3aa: ASSLGLLNTEAF

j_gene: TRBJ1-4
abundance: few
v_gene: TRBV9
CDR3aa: ASSPRRGGREKLF

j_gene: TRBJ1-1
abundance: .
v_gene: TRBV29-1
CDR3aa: SVEISGMNTEAF

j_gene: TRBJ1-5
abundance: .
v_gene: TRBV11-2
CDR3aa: ASSLGGAKVWPQH

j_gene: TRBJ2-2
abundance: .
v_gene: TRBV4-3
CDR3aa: ASSQESTSFTTGELF

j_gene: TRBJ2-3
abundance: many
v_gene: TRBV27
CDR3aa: ASSLGSPTDTQY

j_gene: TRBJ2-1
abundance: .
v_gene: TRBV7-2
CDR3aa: ASSFGGHEQF

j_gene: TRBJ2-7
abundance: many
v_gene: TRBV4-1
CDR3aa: ASSQGAGFSYEQY

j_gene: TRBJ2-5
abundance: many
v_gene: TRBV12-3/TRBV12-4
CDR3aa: ASSLEVGRQETQY

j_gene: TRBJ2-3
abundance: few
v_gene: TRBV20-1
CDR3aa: SGEEREATDTQY

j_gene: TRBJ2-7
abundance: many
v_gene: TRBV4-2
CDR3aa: ASSQDRHRGSYEQY

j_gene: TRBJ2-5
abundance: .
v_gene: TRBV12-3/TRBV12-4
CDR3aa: ASSWTGGFQETQY

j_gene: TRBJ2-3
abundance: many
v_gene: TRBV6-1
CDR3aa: ASTLSLATDTQY

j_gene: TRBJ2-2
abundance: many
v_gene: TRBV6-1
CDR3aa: ASRKGVNTGELF

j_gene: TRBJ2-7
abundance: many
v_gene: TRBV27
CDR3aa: ASSFGQGGYEQY

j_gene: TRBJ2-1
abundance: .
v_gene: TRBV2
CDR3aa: ASSEGTSGSYNEQF

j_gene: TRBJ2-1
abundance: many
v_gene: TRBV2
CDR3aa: ASSRTSGIGNEQF

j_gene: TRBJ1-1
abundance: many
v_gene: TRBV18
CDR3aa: ASRGWETEAF

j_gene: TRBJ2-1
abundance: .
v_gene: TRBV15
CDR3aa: ATSRDWRNEQF

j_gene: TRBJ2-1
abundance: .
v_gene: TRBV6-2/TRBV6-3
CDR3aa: ASSYRAGVFNEQF

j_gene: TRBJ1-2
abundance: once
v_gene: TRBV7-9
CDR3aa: ANRAPGAHGYT

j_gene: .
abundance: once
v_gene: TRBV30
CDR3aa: AWSEGWKAF

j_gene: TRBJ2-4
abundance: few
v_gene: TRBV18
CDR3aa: ASSPPTGGKNIQY

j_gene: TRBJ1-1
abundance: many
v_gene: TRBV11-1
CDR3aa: ASSLAGGEAF

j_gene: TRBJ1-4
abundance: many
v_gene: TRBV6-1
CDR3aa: ASTRTGSNEKLF

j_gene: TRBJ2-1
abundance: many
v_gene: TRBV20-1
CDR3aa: SAFGSGVPNDGQF

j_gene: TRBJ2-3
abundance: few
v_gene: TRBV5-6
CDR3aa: ASSSLGGLLADTQY

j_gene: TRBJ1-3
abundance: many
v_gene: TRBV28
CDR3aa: ASSTGQGNGNTIY